This paragraph reports one T cell receptor beta chain. The antigen is unknown. The treatment denotes: roughly 18 received Ad26.COV2.S at low or high dose, single or two shots; roughly five received placebo; per-sample allocation not given. The samples were gathered on day 63 after the first injection of vaccine or placebo. The vaccine delivered Wuhan-strain SARS-CoV-2 spike through an Ad26 vector. This CDR3 comprises 14 residues. After removal of 3 bases from V and 6 bases from J, the junction contained 5 bases not matched to a gene. Germline V gives CDR1 LNHNV, CDR2 YYDKDF (reference sequence). The record originates from a study of Ad26.COV2.S vaccination and SARS-CoV-2 variants. The study's findings and limits: In vaccinated individuals, spike-specific CD8+ and CD4+ T cell responses reportedly displayed substantial breadth.

This table comes from immunoSEQ multiplex PCR, and its TCRdb copy is limited to in-frame clones, with some not included. The sample has about 440,000 clones, roughly nine tenths seen once. The clonotype comes from a person between 18 and 65 years old who received the Ad26.COV2.S COVID-19 vaccine or a placebo. This material consisted of peripheral blood, taken in a trial of Ad26.COV2.S vaccine versus placebo. The V call is TRBV15, the J call TRBJ2-7, with 10 bases aligning to TRBD1. In DNA, the CDR3 is TGTGCCACCAGCAGCCCCGGGACAGGGGTCGAGCAGTACTTC. It codes for CATSSPGTGVEQYF. Complete variable domain (other parts from reference TRBV15 and TRBJ2-7): DAMVIQNPRYQVTQFGKPVTLSCSQTLNHNVMYWYQQKSSQAPKLLFHYYDKDFNNEADTPDNFQSRRPNTSFCFLDIRSPGLGDTAMYLCATSSPGTGVEQYFGPGTRLTVT.